The 29 T cell receptor beta chains below were found in one sample sequenced in a study of neoadjuvant nivolumab and ipilimumab in lung cancer. Sequencing used immunoSEQ multiplex PCR; TCRdb keeps in-frame clones, though not all of them. The sample shows approximately 7,200 clones, 85% to 90% of them seen only once. The sample was tumor tissue, taken after neoadjuvant nivolumab, alone or with ipilimumab, at or shortly before surgery. The receptors originated from an adult with non-small cell lung cancer.

The chain employs TRBV10-3 and TRBJ1-3, with 7 bases lining up with TRBD1. The length of the CDR3 is 13 residues. Germline CDR1 reads ENHRY; CDR2 reads SYGVKD. V gave up 5 bases and J gave up 8 bases; unmatched junction bases: 6. The CDR3 nucleotides are TGTGCCATCAGTCCGGGACAGTCTTACACCATATATTTT. Its translation is CAISPGQSYTIYF.

The chain couples TRBV6-6 to TRBJ1-2; unclear D gene. Germline CDR1 MNHNY, CDR2 SVGAGI (reference sequence). The CDR3 is made up of 13 amino acids. Trimming took off 11 bases at V and 1 base at J, with 14 bases between the two ends. The CDR3 loop is CAASKTFNYGYTF. In DNA, the CDR3 is TGTGCCGCCAGCAAGACCTTTAACTATGGCTACACCTTC.

The CDR3: CSVGGTPYEQYF. For the CDR3, the DNA is TGCAGCGTGGGGGGTACCCCCTACGAGCAGTACTTC. This sequence joins TRBV29-1 and TRBJ2-7; weak D call: TRBD2 (6 bases). Germline V CDR1 and CDR2: SQVTM, ANQGSEA. Trimming shortened V by 6 bases and J by 2 bases, and 11 bases separated the two germline ends. The CDR3 is 12 residues long.

The chain uses TRBV5-4 and TRBJ1-5; no clear D. The germline gives CDR1 SGHNT, CDR2 YYREEE (reference sequence). V shed 3 bases and J shed 4 bases, with 8 bases lying between them. The length of the CDR3 is 13 residues. The CDR3, as DNA: TGTGCCAGCAGCTCTACAGTTAATCAGCCCCAGCATTTT. It codes for CASSSTVNQPQHF.

The rearrangement links TRBV5-4 to TRBJ1-2; no reliable D call. Trimming cost V 1 base and J 2 bases, with 6 bases left between them. The CDR3 length is 13 residues. The germline V gene has CDR1 SGHNT and CDR2 YYREEE (reference sequence). The DNA for the CDR3 is TGTGCCAGCAGCTTGCGCAGAAACTATGGCTACACCTTC. This translates into CASSLRRNYGYTF.

The rearrangement joins TRBV11-2 to TRBJ1-1, with 7 bases aligning to TRBD1. This CDR3 is 15 amino acids long. J gave up 1 base and V 2 bases, and 4 bases lay outside the gene matches. Germline CDR1 SGHAT, CDR2 FQNNGV. The CDR3: CASSLQTGRNTEAFF. CDR3 coding DNA: TGTGCCAGCAGCTTACAGACAGGGAGGAACACTGAAGCTTTCTTT. The full variable domain, with the rest looked up from reference TRBV11-2 and TRBJ1-1, is EAGVAQSPRYKIIEKRQSVAFWCNPISGHATLYWYQQILGQGPKLLIQFQNNGVVDDSQLPKDRFSAERLKGVDSTLKIQPAKLEDSAVYLCASSLQTGRNTEAFFGQGTRLTVV.

The V and J genes are TRBV7-6 and TRBJ2-7, with 7 bases aligning to TRBD1. Germline loops: CDR1 SGHVS, CDR2 FNYEAQ. Unmatched junction bases numbered 7, after V lost 2 bases and J lost 3 bases. This CDR3 is built from 15 residues. The CDR3 DNA reads TGTGCCAGCAGCTTATTGGGGACAGAGAACTACGAGCAGTACTTC. This encodes CASSLLGTENYEQYF.

The CDR3 region has the DNA TGTGCCAGCTCACCGGAGCGGGGAGTTCCAGGAAACACCATATATTTT. It specifies CASSPERGVPGNTIYF. The J gene is TRBJ1-3, the V gene TRBV18; D not resolved. CDR1 is KGHSH and CDR2 is LQKENI in the germline V gene. This CDR3 is 16 amino acids long. Trimming shortened V by 3 bases and J by 4 bases, and 16 bases separated the two germline ends. Complete variable domain (other parts from reference TRBV18 and TRBJ1-3): NAGVMQNPRHLVRRRGQEARLRCSPMKGHSHVYWYRQLPEEGLKFMVYLQKENIIDESGMPKERFSAEFPKEGPSILRIQQVVRGDSAAYFCASSPERGVPGNTIYFGEGSWLTVV.

The V gene is TRBV20-1, the J gene TRBJ2-7; the D is unclear. CDR3 length equals 11 residues. From germline, CDR1 is DFQATT and CDR2 SNEGSKA (reference sequence). Trimming stripped 2 bases from V and 3 bases from J, with 5 bases between. The CDR3 region has the DNA TGCAGTGCTAGACAGGACTACGAGCAGTACTTC. This translates into CSARQDYEQYF.

The chain couples TRBV5-1 to TRBJ1-6; TRBD1 aligns across 7 bases. Germline values: CDR1 SGHRS, CDR2 YFSETQ. This CDR3 spans 19 amino acids. J lost 0 bases, V lost 3 bases, and 12 bases had no gene match. The CDR3 nucleotides are TGCGCCAGCAGCTACACAACGACAGGGACGAGCTCCTATAATTCACCCCTCCACTTT. It specifies CASSYTTTGTSSYNSPLHF.

The chain combines TRBV5-4 with TRBJ2-5; unclear D gene. Trimming shortened V by 1 base and J by 7 bases, and 8 bases separated the two germline ends. From germline, CDR1 is SGHNT and CDR2 YYREEE (reference sequence). This CDR3 comprises 12 residues. The CDR3 coding sequence is TGTGCCAGCAGCTTGTCGGAACGGACCCAGTACTTC. Translating it yields CASSLSERTQYF.

The gene calls are TRBV5-5 and TRBJ1-3; tentative D call: TRBD1 (5 bases). Germline V gene data show CDR1 as SGHKS and CDR2 as YYEKEE (reference sequence). The V end was cut by 3 bases, the J end by 4 bases, with 14 bases between. The CDR3 loop spans 15 amino acids. CDR3 in amino acids: CASSSGAFRGNTIYF. CDR3 in DNA: TGTGCCAGCAGCTCCGGGGCATTTAGGGGAAACACCATATATTTT.

CDR3 region: CASSLGGDSYEQYF. In nucleotides, the CDR3 is TGCGCCAGCAGCTTGGGTGGGGACTCCTACGAGCAGTACTTC. The genes are TRBV5-1 and TRBJ2-7; D uncertain. The CDR3 totals 14 residues. V was trimmed by 0 bases and J by 0 bases, leaving 7 bases between them. Germline V CDR1 and CDR2: SGHRS, YFSETQ.

This clone was counted between two and nine times. The chain uses TRBV6-5 and TRBJ1-1; 8 nucleotides line up with TRBD1. V shed 2 bases and J 4 bases; nucleotides not matched to a gene: 3. The CDR3 is made up of 14 amino acids. CDR1 is MNHEY, CDR2 SVGAGI, per germline. DNA for the CDR3: TGTGCCAGCAGTTACCGACAGGGGAGCACTGAAGCTTTCTTT. Protein product: CASSYRQGSTEAFF.

The chain links TRBV7-9 to TRBJ1-2; D might be TRBD1 (5 bases). Germline V lookup: CDR1 SEHNR, CDR2 FQNEAQ (reference sequence). V lost 7 bases to trimming and J lost 4 bases, with 10 bases between them. This CDR3 is built from 12 residues. The CDR3 loop reads CASTWGTYGYTF. The DNA of the CDR3 is TGTGCCAGCACCTGGGGGACCTATGGCTACACCTTC.

The genes are TRBV5-1 and TRBJ1-3; D uncertain. Germline V CDR1 and CDR2: SGHRS, YFSETQ. The V end was cut by 1 base, the J end by 0 bases, with 8 bases between. The CDR3 length is 15 residues. The CDR3 spells CASSLLGSSGNTIYF. CDR3 coding DNA: TGCGCCAGCAGCTTGTTGGGGTCCTCTGGAAACACCATATATTTT.

The chain uses TRBV4-1 and TRBJ2-5; D possibly matches TRBD1 or TRBD2 (5 bases each). V lost 4 bases and J 1 base, leaving 7 bases between the germline ends. Germline V gives CDR1 MGHRA, CDR2 YSYEKL. This CDR3 contains 13 residues. The CDR3 DNA sequence: TGCGCCAGCAGCCTAGGGACCCAAGAGACCCAGTACTTC. It encodes CASSLGTQETQYF.

The chain carries TRBV5-1 and TRBJ2-3; D gene unclear. V lost 5 bases and J lost 2, with 9 bases in between. The CDR3 loop spans 13 amino acids. Germline CDR1 reads SGHRS; CDR2 reads YFSETQ. CDR3 sequence reads: CASRSRVTDTQYF. In nucleotides, the CDR3 is TGCGCCAGCAGAAGTAGGGTCACAGATACGCAGTATTTT.

Turning to this clone: The junction does not match germline at one end; this may be a read error. The rearrangement links TRBV20-1 to TRBJ1-2; possibly TRBD1 for D (5 bases). The CDR3 has 10 amino acids. Germline V gene lookup returns CDR1 DFQATT and CDR2 SNEGSKA (reference sequence). The CDR3 DNA reads as TGCAGTGCAAGTCGCGGGACTTCCGCCTTC. As protein: CSASRGTSAF.

The chain combines TRBV7-8 with TRBJ2-7; D ambiguous. Germline CDR1 reads SGHVS; CDR2 reads FQNEAQ. The CDR3 sequence is 11 residues long. V dropped 4 bases and J dropped 4 bases, with 5 bases sitting between them. CDR3 sequence reads: CASSYDYEQYF. Here the CDR3 DNA reads TGTGCCAGCAGCTATGATTACGAGCAGTACTTC.

This clone was detected a few times. The chain links TRBV4-2 to TRBJ2-3; the D gene could be TRBD1 or TRBD2 (5 bases each). CDR1 and CDR2 from the germline V gene are LGHNA and YNFKEQ. The CDR3 runs 15 residues. The germline V and J ends were trimmed by 4 bases and 0 bases, with 11 bases remaining between them. This chain's CDR3 is CASSPARDSTDTQYF. CDR3 sequence (DNA): TGTGCCAGCAGCCCCGCCAGGGACAGCACAGATACGCAGTATTTT.

The chain joins TRBV12-1 to TRBJ2-7; the D call in the table, TRBD1, was not verified against the DNA. TRBV12-1 is shown as a pseudogene. The CDR3 contains 15 residues. CDR3 amino acids: CASNVGTGRAYEQYF. In DNA, the CDR3 is TGTGCCAGCAACGTTGGGACAGGGAGGGCCTACGAGCAGTACTTC.

The J gene is TRBJ1-3, the V gene TRBV15; D remains ambiguous. This CDR3 is 14 amino acids long. Deletions cut 0 bases from V and 1 base from J, with 4 bases between. Germline V lookup: CDR1 LNHNV, CDR2 YYDKDF (reference sequence). The CDR3 reads CATSRDGSGNTIYF. CDR3 sequence (DNA): TGTGCCACCAGCAGAGACGGGTCTGGAAACACCATATATTTT.

The gene calls are TRBV5-5 and TRBJ1-2, with a tentative D call TRBD1 (5 bases). CDR1 and CDR2 from the germline V gene are SGHKS and YYEKEE (reference sequence). The length of the CDR3 is 17 residues. V lost 0 bases and J 3 bases, leaving 18 bases between the germline ends. The CDR3 bases are TGTGCCAGCAGCTTGGGAGTGGGGCGCGGGATAGACTATGGCTACACCTTC. It encodes CASSLGVGRGIDYGYTF.

Only a few counts were recorded for this clone. The rearrangement links TRBV4-1 to TRBJ1-1, with 8 bases identical to TRBD1. CDR1 is MGHRA, CDR2 YSYEKL, per germline. This CDR3 has 15 residues. Trimming at V came to 4 bases and at J to 5 bases, leaving 9 bases not matched to a gene. This chain's CDR3 is CASSPTGDVGTEAFF. The CDR3 coding sequence is TGCGCCAGCAGCCCGACAGGGGATGTGGGTACTGAAGCTTTCTTT.

The V and J genes are TRBV4-1 and TRBJ2-3; 8 bases agree with TRBD1. The junction had 11 bases not matched to a gene; V was cut back by 5 bases and J by 7 bases. Germline V gene lookup returns CDR1 MGHRA and CDR2 YSYEKL. The CDR3 loop spans 15 amino acids. The CDR3 loop reads CASSGLQGEPNTQYF. Here the CDR3 DNA reads TGCGCCAGCAGCGGGTTACAGGGGGAGCCGAATACGCAGTATTTT.

The chain combines TRBV5-8 with TRBJ2-3; no clear D. V lost 4 bases to trimming and J lost 2 bases, with 14 bases between them. The CDR3 contains 15 residues. Germline V gene data show CDR1 as SGHTS and CDR2 as YDEGEE. Here the CDR3 DNA reads TGTGCCAGCAGCGGGGTTTGGGGTTCCACAGATACGCAGTATTTT. Translation gives CASSGVWGSTDTQYF.

The chain carries TRBV10-3 and TRBJ1-1, with D tentatively TRBD1 (5 bases). Germline lookup yields CDR1 ENHRY and CDR2 SYGVKD. The CDR3 loop spans 19 amino acids. V dropped 3 bases and J dropped 0 bases, with 23 bases sitting between them. The CDR3 DNA reads as TGTGCCATCAGTGATCTAGCAGGGTCCCACAAGGAGTTGAACACTGAAGCTTTCTTT. Translation: CAISDLAGSHKELNTEAFF.

The chain links TRBV7-2 to TRBJ1-1; 7 nucleotides line up with TRBD1. The V gene end was trimmed by 5 bases and the J gene end by 7 bases; junction bases not matched to a gene: 4. Per germline, CDR1 SGHTA and CDR2 FQGNSA. The CDR3 contains 12 residues. The CDR3 loop reads CASSRDSHEAFF. The DNA for the CDR3 is TGTGCCAGCAGCCGGGACAGTCATGAAGCTTTCTTT.